This TCR beta chain appears in the sequencing data of a study of blood T cell repertoires in COVID-19. About the study: PBMCs, B-cell-depleted T cells, or T cells were the source of the cDNA or gDNA that made up the material.

Generated by immunoSEQ multiplex PCR, the TCRdb table keeps only in-frame clones and is missing some. Among roughly 200,000 clones listed, about four fifths were seen once. The CDR3 is made up of 13 amino acids. V was clipped by 5 bases and J by 11 bases, with 18 bases between them. Germline V gene data show CDR1 as SEHNR and CDR2 as FQNEAQ (reference sequence). In this sample, this clone turned up a few times. The genes are TRBV7-9 and TRBJ1-1; weak D call: TRBD1 (6 bases). Specimen: peripheral blood. This clonotype was sampled from a man between 65 and 79 years old with active or convalescent COVID-19. Written as DNA, the CDR3 is TGTGCCAGCAGCATGCAGACAGGCATCAGGGCTTTCTTT. Its translation: CASSMQTGIRAFF.